This TCR beta chain was identified during a study of cytomegalovirus exposure and HLA in healthy donors. For the study at large: Unique TCR beta sequences numbering approximately 100 million came from about 180 million T cells in an earlier analysis. General study points: Whilst most TCR sequences proved rare, a subset of public TCRs occurred across many donors.

Trimming stripped 4 bases from V and 2 bases from J, with 10 bases between. The germline CDR1 and CDR2 sequences are SGHRS and YFSETQ. The CDR3 runs to 15 residues. The PCR used 60 Vbeta and 13 Jbeta primers. Original analysis: An analysis performed later counted about 80 million unique TCR beta chains (roughly 11 million of them shared). The repertoire was sequenced with immunoSEQ multiplex PCR; TCRdb's copy has only in-frame clones and lacks some. That table is the source of V, J and clone size, and D and trimming were worked out from the DNA. The sample lists fewer than 200,000 clones, 80% occurring once. On this clone itself: No antigen is known for it.

Sequencing input: PBMCs. The J gene is TRBJ2-6, the V gene TRBV5-1; tentative D call: TRBD1 (6 bases). The source of this sequence is a boy aged 10-17 years in good health and CMV-seronegative. CDR3 in DNA: TGCGCCAGCAGCGCTCGGGACACTGGGGCCAACGTCCTGACTTTC. Translating gives CASSARDTGANVLTF.